This T cell receptor (beta chain) stems from a study of blood T cell repertoires in COVID-19. About the research overall: Material from acute and convalescent COVID-19 was sourced from the United States, Italy and Spain.

TCRdb's copy holds only in-frame clones and misses some; the assay was immunoSEQ multiplex PCR. The table records approximately 140,000 clones, about 85% of them present only once. This CDR3 spans 11 amino acids. The V gene lost 3 bases and the J gene lost 7 bases, with 10 bases spanning the gap. Germline CDR1 is DFQATT and CDR2 is SNEGSKA (reference sequence). The clonotype was recovered from a human donor in a cohort sampled during active COVID-19. The specimen sequenced was peripheral blood. The chain combines TRBV20-1 with TRBJ2-7; TRBD2 is a possible D gene (5 bases). The CDR3 nucleotides read TGCAGTGCTAGCTCCGGCGGGGAGCAGTACTTC. This translates into CSASSGGEQYF.